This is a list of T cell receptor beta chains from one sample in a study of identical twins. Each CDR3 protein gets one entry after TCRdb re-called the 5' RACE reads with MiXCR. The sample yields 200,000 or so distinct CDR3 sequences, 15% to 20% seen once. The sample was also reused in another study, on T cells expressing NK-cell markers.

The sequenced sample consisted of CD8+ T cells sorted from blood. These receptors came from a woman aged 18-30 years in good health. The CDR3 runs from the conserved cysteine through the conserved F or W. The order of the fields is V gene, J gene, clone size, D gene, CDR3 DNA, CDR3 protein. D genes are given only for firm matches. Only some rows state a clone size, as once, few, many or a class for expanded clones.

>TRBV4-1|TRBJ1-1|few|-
TGCGCCAGCAGCGAGGACAGCGGCACTGAAGCTTTCTTT
CASSEDSGTEAFF
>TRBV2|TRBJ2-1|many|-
TGTGCCAGCATTAGGGGAGTCGACAATGAGCAGTTCTTC
CASIRGVDNEQFF
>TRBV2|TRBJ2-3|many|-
TGTGCCAGCAGTGATTCTTCGGCTAGCACGGCAGATACGCAGTATTTT
CASSDSSASTADTQYF
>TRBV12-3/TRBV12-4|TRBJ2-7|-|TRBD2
TGTGCCAGCAGCCCTACTAGCGGGACCCCCTGGGAGCAGTACTTC
CASSPTSGTPWEQYF
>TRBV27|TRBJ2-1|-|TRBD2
TGTGCCAGCAGTTTATGGAGCGGGAGGGCCCTCCTCAATGAGCAGTTCTTC
CASSLWSGRALLNEQFF
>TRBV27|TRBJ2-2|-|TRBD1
TGTGCCAGCAGTTTAAGGGACAGGGTTGCCACCGGGGAGCTGTTTTTT
CASSLRDRVATGELFF
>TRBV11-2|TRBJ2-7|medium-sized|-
TGTGCCAGCAGCAATCCGACTGCCACGACCTACGAGCAGTACTTC
CASSNPTATTYEQYF
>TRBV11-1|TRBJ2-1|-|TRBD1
TGTGCCAGCAGCTGGCTGCAGGGACAGTCCTTGAGCTCCTACAATGAGCAGTTCTTC
CASSWLQGQSLSSYNEQFF
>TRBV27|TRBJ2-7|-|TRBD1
TGTGCCAGCAGTTCGGGTACAGGGGTTTTGTCCTACGAGCAGTACTTC
CASSSGTGVLSYEQYF
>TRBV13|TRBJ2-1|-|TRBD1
TGTGCCAGCAGCTTAGGGGCAGGGGGCAACAATGAGCAGTTCTTC
CASSLGAGGNNEQFF
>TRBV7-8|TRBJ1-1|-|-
TGTGCCAGCTCGGGCAGGGTTGGCCCCTTGGGCACTGAAGCTTTCTTT
CASSGRVGPLGTEAFF
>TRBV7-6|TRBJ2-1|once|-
TGTGCCAGCAGCGACGACAGCGGAAACAATGAGCAGTTCTTC
CASSDDSGNNEQFF
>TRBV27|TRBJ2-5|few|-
TGTGCCAGCAGTTTTGGGGTAAAAGAGACCCAGTACTTC
CASSFGVKETQYF
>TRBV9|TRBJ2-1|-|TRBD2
TGTGCCAGCAGCGACCCAGAGCACTCTAGCGGTGATGAGCAGTTCTTC
CASSDPEHSSGDEQFF
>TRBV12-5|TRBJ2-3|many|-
TGTGCTAGTGGTTTGGTACGGTTTCGGGGGCCTATCACAGATACGCAGTATTTT
CASGLVRFRGPITDTQYF
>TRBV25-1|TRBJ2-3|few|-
TGTGCCAGCAGTGAACTAATTAACCGGGGAGATACGCAGTATTTT
CASSELINRGDTQYF
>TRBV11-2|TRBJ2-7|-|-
TGTGCCAGCAGCTTATTATACCGGAGTGGGCTACCCTACGAGCAGTACTTC
CASSLLYRSGLPYEQYF
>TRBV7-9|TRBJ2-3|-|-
TGTGCCAGCAGCGCACCGCCGGGCACAGATACGCAGTATTTT
CASSAPPGTDTQYF
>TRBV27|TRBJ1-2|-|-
TGTGCCAGCAGTTTATCGCTAGGAAGTGGCTACACCTTC
CASSLSLGSGYTF
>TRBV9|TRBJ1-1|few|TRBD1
TGTGCCAGCAGCGACGGGGACAGGGGAATTGAAGCTTTCTTT
CASSDGDRGIEAFF
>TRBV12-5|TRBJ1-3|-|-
TGTGCTTACTTTACAGACTCTGGAAACACCATATATTTT
CAYFTDSGNTIYF
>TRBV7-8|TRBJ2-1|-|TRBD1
TGTGCCAGCAGCTACCCGACCCCCGGGACAGGGCCCACCTACAATGAGCAGTTCTTC
CASSYPTPGTGPTYNEQFF
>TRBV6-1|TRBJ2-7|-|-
TGTGCCAGCGCAATTTCCTACGAGCAGTACTTC
CASAISYEQYF
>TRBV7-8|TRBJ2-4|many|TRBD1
TGTGCCAGCAGCCCCGGGGCCGGGACAGCGGCGTACTTC
CASSPGAGTAAYF
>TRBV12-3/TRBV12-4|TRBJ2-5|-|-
TGTGCCAGCAGTTGGGACCATGGGGGAAGGGAGACCCAGTACTTC
CASSWDHGGRETQYF
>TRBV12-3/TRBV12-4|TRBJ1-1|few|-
TGTGCCAGCACCGACAGTTTCACTGAAGCTTTCTTT
CASTDSFTEAFF
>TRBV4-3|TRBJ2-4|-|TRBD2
TGCGCCAGCAGCCAAGATCTCGGGACTAGCGGGGACATTCAGTACTTC
CASSQDLGTSGDIQYF
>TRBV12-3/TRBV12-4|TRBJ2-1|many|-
TGTGCCAGCCGGGCGATGCACTACAATGAGCAGTTCTTC
CASRAMHYNEQFF
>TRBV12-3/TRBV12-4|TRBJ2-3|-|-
TGTGCCAGCCTCAACTCCCGGGACACCAGGTTCACAGATACGCAGTATTTT
CASLNSRDTRFTDTQYF
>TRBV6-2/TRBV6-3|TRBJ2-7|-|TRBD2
TGTGCCAGCAGTTACCCTCCGGCGGGGGTTCTCTACGAGCAGTACTTC
CASSYPPAGVLYEQYF
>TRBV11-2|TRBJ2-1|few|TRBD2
TGTGCCAGCAGCTCCGTGCGGGAGATATACAATGAGCAGTTCTTC
CASSSVREIYNEQFF
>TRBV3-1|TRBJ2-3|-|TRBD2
TGTGCCAGCAGCCATTTGGCGGGAGTAACAGATACGCAGTATTTT
CASSHLAGVTDTQYF
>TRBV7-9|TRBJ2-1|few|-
TGTGCCAGCAGCTCCCTCGGGCCTTACAATGAGCAGTTCTTC
CASSSLGPYNEQFF
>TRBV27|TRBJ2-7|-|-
TGTGCCAGCAGTGTTGTACAGAAGCGCGAGCAGTACTTC
CASSVVQKREQYF
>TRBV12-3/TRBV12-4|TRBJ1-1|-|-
TGTGCCAGCAGGTGGGGTAATGAAGCTTTCTTT
CASRWGNEAFF
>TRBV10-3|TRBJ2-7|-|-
TGTGCCATCAGTGGTCGGTCCGAGGACGACGAGCAGTACTTC
CAISGRSEDDEQYF
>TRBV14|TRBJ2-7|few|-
TGTGCCAGCAGCCAAGATGGCCCCTACGAGCAGTACTTC
CASSQDGPYEQYF
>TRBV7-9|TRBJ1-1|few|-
TGTGCCAGCAGCTTAGCGGCCCTTCCCACGAACACTGAAGCTTTCTTT
CASSLAALPTNTEAFF
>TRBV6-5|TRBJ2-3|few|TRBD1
TGTGCCAGCAGTTTCCTCGACAGGGGTGGGACAGATACGCAGTATTTT
CASSFLDRGGTDTQYF
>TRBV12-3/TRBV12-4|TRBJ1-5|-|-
TGTGCCAGCAGTTCTGACCCGCCGCCCCAGCATTTT
CASSSDPPPQHF
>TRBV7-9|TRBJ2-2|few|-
TGTGCCAGCAGGTTTGGGGTATACGCCGGGGAGCTGTTTTTT
CASRFGVYAGELFF
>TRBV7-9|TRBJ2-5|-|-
TGTGCCAGCAGCTTGACCGGGGGTCAAGAGACCCAGTACTTC
CASSLTGGQETQYF
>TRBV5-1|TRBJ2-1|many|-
TGCGCCAGCAGCTTCTCTTACAATGAGCAGTTCTTC
CASSFSYNEQFF
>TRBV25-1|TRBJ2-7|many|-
TGTGCCAGCAGTGGTAATAGCCGGGAGTCCTTCTCCTACGAGCAGTACTTC
CASSGNSRESFSYEQYF
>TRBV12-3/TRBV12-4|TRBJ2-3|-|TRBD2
TGTGCCAGCAGTTTAGGGACTAGCGGGCCTAACACAGATACGCAGTATTTT
CASSLGTSGPNTDTQYF
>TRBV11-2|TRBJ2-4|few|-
TGTGCCAGCAGTGACGATAGGGACATTCTAGCCAAAAACATTCAGTACTTC
CASSDDRDILAKNIQYF